The 28 T cell receptor beta chains below were found in one sample sequenced in a study of shared clonotypes between healthy human individuals. Sequencing was performed with immunoSEQ multiplex PCR; in TCRdb, only in-frame clones are kept and a portion is missing. The top ten hold roughly 0.13% of the sample, which has 2 million to 2.5 million clones, nearly 97% seen once. Material for sequencing was naive CD4+ T cells sorted from blood. The subset was: CD45RA+ positively selected. These receptors were taken from a man in his late teens or twenties in good health.

The V and J genes are TRBV10-3 and TRBJ2-5; D gene unclear. Trimming left V 4 bases short and J 5 bases short, with 11 bases between. Germline CDR1 and CDR2: ENHRY and SYGVKD. The CDR3 totals 13 residues. This CDR3 reads CAISAGLQETQYF. The CDR3 nucleotides read TGTGCCATCAGTGCGGGTTTGCAGGAGACCCAGTACTTC.

This clone was observed a handful of times. V is TRBV10-3 and J is TRBJ1-6; D call uncertain. Germline lookup yields CDR1 ENHRY and CDR2 SYGVKD. The V and J ends lost 6 bases and 10 bases respectively, with 13 bases between them. The CDR3 runs to 13 residues. CDR3 amino acids: CAIRRGSGSPLHF. The CDR3 nucleotides read TGTGCCATCAGGAGAGGGTCCGGATCACCCCTCCACTTT.

V gene TRBV7-2 combines with J gene TRBJ1-2, with 9 bases matching TRBD1. CDR3 length: 14 residues. Germline V lookup: CDR1 SGHTA, CDR2 FQGNSA. The V gene end was trimmed by 5 bases and the J gene end by 7 bases; junction bases not matched to a gene: 8. Here the CDR3 reads CASSLRTGESGYTF. DNA for the CDR3: TGTGCCAGCAGCCTCAGGACAGGGGAGAGTGGCTACACCTTC.

This clone was recorded once. The chain combines TRBV5-4 with TRBJ1-6, with D possibly matching TRBD1 (5 bases). The CDR3 contains 17 residues. V lost 5 bases, J lost 4 bases, and 19 bases lay in between. CDR1 is SGHNT and CDR2 is YYREEE in the germline V gene (reference sequence). The CDR3, as DNA: TGTGCCAGCAGGCACCGCAGGGCGGAGACTTATAATTCACCCCTCCACTTT. It is translated as CASRHRRAETYNSPLHF.

V is TRBV2 and J is TRBJ1-1; D is undetermined. Germline-derived CDR1 and CDR2 are SNHLY and FYNNEI. The CDR3 spans 14 residues. V lost 4 bases and J lost 5, with 14 bases in between. CDR3 DNA sequence: TGTGCCAGCAGTGTATCCGGGTCTCGGACTGAAGCTTTCTTT. It is translated as CASSVSGSRTEAFF.

The V gene is TRBV4-3, the J gene TRBJ2-3; the D is unclear. Germline CDR1 reads LGHNA; CDR2 reads YSLEER. The CDR3 runs 14 residues. The V end was cut by 1 base, the J end by 2 bases, with 7 bases between. The chain's CDR3 is CASSQGGSTDTQYF. The CDR3 nucleotides read TGCGCCAGCAGCCAAGGGGGTTCCACAGATACGCAGTATTTT.

The chain employs TRBV6-5 and TRBJ1-6; D is unclear. The V end was cut by 6 bases, the J end by 8 bases, with 8 bases between. Germline V lookup: CDR1 MNHEY, CDR2 SVGAGI. The CDR3 has 12 residues. The DNA for the CDR3 is TGTGCCAGCAGGACCCTCGATTCACCCCTCCACTTT. Translating gives CASRTLDSPLHF.

The chain links TRBV7-9 to TRBJ2-7, with 7 nucleotides matching TRBD1. CDR3 size: 16 residues. The germline CDR1 and CDR2 sequences are SEHNR and FQNEAQ (reference sequence). V gave up 4 bases and J gave up 4 bases; unmatched junction bases: 13. The CDR3 is CASSSLFPGTAYEQYF. The CDR3 DNA is TGTGCCAGCAGCTCCCTTTTCCCCGGGACAGCTTACGAGCAGTACTTC.

V and J are TRBV30 and TRBJ2-5; 8 bases map to TRBD1. TRBJ2-7 matches the DNA end more closely, so the J call is doubtful. The V gene's germline CDR1 is GTSNPN and CDR2 SVGIG (reference sequence). The CDR3 totals 15 residues. CDR3 protein: CAWGLLRGPSSEQYF. Here the CDR3 DNA reads TGTGCCTGGGGGTTACTCAGGGGGCCTTCATCCGAGCAGTACTTC.

V usage is TRBV7-2 and J usage is TRBJ1-6, with D possibly being TRBD1 (6 bases). Between the trimmed V and J ends, which lost 3 bases and 5 bases, there was a span of 11 bases. The CDR3 has 15 residues. Germline lookup yields CDR1 SGHTA and CDR2 FQGNSA. CDR3 in amino acids: CASSLNRVNNSPLHF. The CDR3 DNA reads TGTGCCAGCAGCTTGAACAGGGTGAATAATTCACCCCTCCACTTT.

This clone occurred once. The V call is TRBV28, the J call TRBJ2-1, with D uncertain. The CDR3 length is 18 residues. The germline V gene encodes CDR1 MDHEN and CDR2 SYDVKM. Trimming removed 3 bases from V and 3 bases from J, with 21 bases in between. The CDR3 region has the DNA TGTGCCAGCAGTTTCGGTTTCGGACGCCCCACGGTCTACAATGAGCAGTTCTTC. It specifies CASSFGFGRPTVYNEQFF.

J is TRBJ1-2 and V is TRBV5-6; a weak D match, TRBD1 (6 bases). Trimming took 2 bases from V and 4 from J, leaving 12 bases between them. The CDR3 runs 14 residues. CDR1 is SGHDT and CDR2 is YYEEEE in the germline V gene. Here the CDR3 DNA reads TGTGCCAGCAGCTTTTGGGCAGGGGCCTATGGCTACACCTTC. Translating gives CASSFWAGAYGYTF.

The rearrangement uses TRBV4-1 and TRBJ1-5, with D perhaps TRBD1 (5 bases). This CDR3 is built from 17 residues. Germline V gives CDR1 MGHRA, CDR2 YSYEKL. The V end lost 0 bases, the J end lost 4 bases, and 16 bases lay between the germline ends. CDR3 residues: CASSQDFSGWTNQPQHF. Here the CDR3 DNA reads TGCGCCAGCAGCCAAGATTTTTCAGGGTGGACAAATCAGCCCCAGCATTTT.

This clone was detected only once. The chain is built from TRBV20-1 and TRBJ1-2; no definite D call. CDR1 and CDR2 (germline): DFQATT, SNEGSKA (reference sequence). This CDR3 has 11 amino acids. V dropped 1 base and J dropped 8 bases, with 8 bases sitting between them. The chain's CDR3 is CSARAPRGYTF. CDR3 coding DNA: TGCAGTGCTAGAGCCCCGAGGGGCTACACCTTC.

The rearrangement links TRBV4-3 to TRBJ2-1, with TRBD2 matching over 9 bases. V was pared by 2 bases and J by 6 bases, with 8 bases of the junction left unmatched. The germline gives CDR1 LGHNA, CDR2 YSLEER. The CDR3 consists of 16 residues. The CDR3: CASSQSGLASLNEQFF. In DNA, the CDR3 is TGCGCCAGCAGCCAATCCGGACTAGCGAGTCTCAATGAGCAGTTCTTC.

The chain carries TRBV19 and TRBJ2-1, with TRBD1 identical over 9 bases. The CDR3 runs 15 residues. J was trimmed by 14 bases and V by 5 bases; bases with no gene match: 16. Germline V gene data show CDR1 as LNHDA and CDR2 as SQIVND (reference sequence). CDR3 region: CASSAESSTGGAKFF. DNA of the CDR3: TGTGCCAGTAGTGCCGAATCGTCAACAGGGGGCGCGAAGTTCTTC.

This clone was observed a single time. The rearrangement links TRBV7-9 to TRBJ2-7, with no clear D. The germline CDR1 and CDR2 sequences are SEHNR and FQNEAQ (reference sequence). This CDR3 region has 15 residues. Trimming left V 4 bases short and J 0 bases short, with 13 bases between. CDR3 sequence reads: CASSSTTESSYEQYF. DNA of the CDR3: TGTGCCAGCAGCTCTACGACTGAGAGCTCCTACGAGCAGTACTTC.

The rearrangement uses TRBV7-3 and TRBJ2-1; a weak D match, TRBD2 (7 bases). CDR1 SGHTA and CDR2 FQGTGA come from the germline V gene. This CDR3 is 15 amino acids long. The V end lost 5 bases, the J end lost 6 bases, and 17 bases lay between the germline ends. The CDR3 here is CASSRGRGGSNEQFF. DNA for the CDR3: TGTGCCAGCAGCCGGGGACGCGGGGGCTCCAATGAGCAGTTCTTC.

The rearrangement uses TRBV11-3 and TRBJ2-7, with 8 bases identical to TRBD1. Per germline, CDR1 SGHNT and CDR2 YENEEA. The CDR3 contains 15 residues. Unmatched junction bases numbered 6, after V lost 4 bases and J lost 1 base. CDR3 sequence: CASSSLTGASYEQYF. DNA of the CDR3: TGTGCCAGCAGCTCCCTGACAGGGGCATCCTACGAGCAGTACTTC.

The V call is TRBV28, the J call TRBJ2-7, with D possibly called TRBD1 or TRBD2 (5 bases each). With 4 bases removed from V and 2 bases from J, the gap between germline ends came to 15 bases. CDR3 length equals 15 residues. The germline gives CDR1 MDHEN, CDR2 SYDVKM. The CDR3 sequence: CASSSFGAWAYEQYF. Written as DNA, the CDR3 is TGTGCCAGCAGTTCATTCGGGGCCTGGGCCTACGAGCAGTACTTC. Full variable domain (remainder filled in from reference TRBV28 and TRBJ2-7): DVKVTQSSRYLVKRTGEKVFLECVQDMDHENMFWYRQDPGLGLRLIYFSYDVKMKEKGDIPEGYSVSREKKERFSLILESASTNQTSMYLCASSSFGAWAYEQYFGPGTRLTVT.

The J gene is TRBJ2-5, the V gene TRBV30; the D call may be TRBD1 or TRBD2 (5 bases each). Trimming cost V 1 base and J 5 bases, with 11 bases left between them. From germline, CDR1 is GTSNPN and CDR2 SVGIG (reference sequence). The CDR3 runs to 13 residues. The CDR3, as DNA: TGTGCCTGGAGTGGGGGGATCGGGGAGACCCAGTACTTC. It codes for CAWSGGIGETQYF. Supplemented by reference TRBV30 and TRBJ2-5, the full variable domain reads SQTIHQWPATLVQPVGSPLSLECTVEGTSNPNLYWYRQAAGRGLQLLFYSVGIGQISSEVPQNLSASRPQDRQFILSSKKLLLSDSGFYLCAWSGGIGETQYFGPGTRLLVL.

As for this clone: Different DNA sequences within this sample yield the same CDR3. The CDR3 DNA reads TGCGCCAGCAGCTTAGGACTAGCGAGGACAGATACGCAGTATTTT. This gives the protein CASSLGLARTDTQYF. The V call is TRBV5-1, the J call TRBJ2-3; the match to TRBD2 covers 9 bases. The CDR3 sequence is 15 residues long. The V gene end was trimmed by 2 bases and the J gene end by 3 bases; junction bases not matched to a gene: 4. Germline V CDR1 and CDR2: SGHRS, YFSETQ.

A single count supports this clone. The genes are TRBV10-3 and TRBJ2-3; D ambiguous. The germline CDR1 and CDR2 sequences are ENHRY and SYGVKD. V lost 0 bases to trimming and J lost 0 bases, with 13 bases between them. The CDR3 is 17 amino acids. The CDR3 bases are TGTGCCATCAGTGAGTCGTTCCCGGGCACTAGCACAGATACGCAGTATTTT. Its translation is CAISESFPGTSTDTQYF.

The chain recombines TRBV6-1 with TRBJ2-7, with D tentatively TRBD1 (5 bases). Per the germline V gene, CDR1 is MNHNS and CDR2 is SASEGT. The V gene lost 1 base and the J gene lost 1 base, with 17 bases spanning the gap. The CDR3 loop spans 17 amino acids. The chain's CDR3 is CASSEGWTNLISYEQYF. CDR3 DNA sequence: TGTGCCAGCAGTGAAGGCTGGACAAATCTCATTTCCTACGAGCAGTACTTC.

The V and J genes are TRBV18 and TRBJ1-1; D unresolved. V shed 0 bases and J shed 9 bases, with 8 bases lying between them. CDR1 is KGHSH, CDR2 LQKENI, per germline. The CDR3 consists of 12 residues. The CDR3 region has the DNA TGTGCCAGCTCACCACCGGAGGCAAAAGCTTTCTTT. Its translation is CASSPPEAKAFF.

The chain combines TRBV10-3 with TRBJ2-5; TRBD1 might be the D (6 bases). Deletions cut 5 bases from V and 5 bases from J, with 18 bases between. CDR1 ENHRY and CDR2 SYGVKD come from the germline V gene. The CDR3 has 15 residues. The CDR3, as DNA: TGTGCCATCAGTTTTAGCCTGGGGACAAGGGAGACCCAGTACTTC. Amino acid sequence: CAISFSLGTRETQYF.

This sequence joins TRBV9 and TRBJ2-4; the D call may be TRBD1 or TRBD2 (5 bases each). The CDR3 covers 16 residues. Germline loops: CDR1 SGDLS, CDR2 YYNGEE. With 3 bases removed from V and 1 base from J, the gap between germline ends came to 14 bases. CDR3 amino acids: CASSGRSGGAKNIQYF. The CDR3 DNA reads TGTGCCAGCAGCGGCCGCTCTGGGGGTGCCAAAAACATTCAGTACTTC. Combining the CDR3 with reference TRBV9 and TRBJ2-4 gives the whole variable domain DSGVTQTPKHLITATGQRVTLRCSPRSGDLSVYWYQQSLDQGLQFLIQYYNGEERAKGNILERFSAQQFPDLHSELNLSSLELGDSALYFCASSGRSGGAKNIQYFGAGTRLSVL.

This clone was detected only once. This sequence joins TRBV10-1 and TRBJ1-2; 7 nucleotides match TRBD1. Trimming at V came to 5 bases and at J to 4 bases, leaving 7 bases not matched to a gene. There are 14 residues in the CDR3. Germline assignment: CDR1 WNHNN and CDR2 SYGVQD (reference sequence). The CDR3 sequence is CASSSDRDGYGYTF. For the CDR3, the DNA is TGCGCCAGCAGTTCTGACAGGGATGGCTATGGCTACACCTTC.